These 26 T cell receptor beta chains were sequenced from one sample in a study of graft-versus-host responses after intestinal transplantation. For these TCRs, the target antigens are not known. This table comes from immunoSEQ multiplex PCR, and its TCRdb copy is limited to in-frame clones, with some not included. The table has 85,000 to 100,000 clones, under 95% seen once; the top ten hold about 0.34%. The sample in question was unstimulated CD4+ T cells sorted from spleen or lymph node cells, obtained before transplant. The receptors shown here come from a human donor who was the organ donor for an intestinal transplant.

This clone was picked up one time. The J gene is TRBJ1-3, the V gene TRBV19; possibly TRBD1 for D (6 bases). The germline V and J ends were trimmed by 10 bases and 3 bases, with 19 bases remaining between them. This CDR3 is 15 amino acids long. Germline CDR1 is LNHDA and CDR2 is SQIVND (reference sequence). DNA for the CDR3: TGTGCCACCACCGTTAAGACAGGACTTGGAAACACCATATATTTT. Encoded protein: CATTVKTGLGNTIYF.

This chain joins TRBV11-3 and TRBJ1-1; D is unclear. The CDR3 consists of 15 residues. Per the germline V gene, CDR1 is SGHNT and CDR2 is YENEEA. Trimming removed 5 bases at V and 1 base at J, with 14 bases between. The CDR3 reads CASSPRAAGNTEAFF. In nucleotides, the CDR3 is TGTGCCAGCAGCCCCCGGGCAGCGGGGAACACTGAAGCTTTCTTT.

On this clone: The junction departs from the called germline gene at one end, perhaps through a read error. The V gene is TRBV4-1, the J gene TRBJ1-5, with D hard to call. CDR1 is MGHRA, CDR2 YSYEKL, per germline. The CDR3 sequence is 16 residues long. Here the CDR3 reads CASTQEASLGNQPQHF. The CDR3 DNA follows: TGCGCCAGCACCCAAGAAGCTTCCCTGGGCAATCAGCCCCAGCATTTT.

This clone was found once. At one end the junction does not follow the germline gene, possibly because of a read error. Here the CDR3 DNA reads TGTGCCAGCAGTAGGACTAGCGGGAACGCCGGGGAGCTGTTTTTT. It translates to CASSRTSGNAGELFF. V is TRBV2 and J is TRBJ2-2; 12 nucleotides align to TRBD2. This CDR3 is 15 amino acids long. Germline V gives CDR1 SNHLY, CDR2 FYNNEI.

The chain carries TRBV12-5 and TRBJ1-2; TRBD1 is a possible D gene (6 bases). The CDR3 contains 13 residues. Germline-derived CDR1 and CDR2 are LGHNT and FRNRAP. Between the trimmed V and J ends, which lost 6 bases and 7 bases, there was a span of 15 bases. The CDR3 here is CASGPRGASGYTF. CDR3 coding DNA: TGTGCTAGTGGACCCAGGGGTGCTAGTGGCTACACCTTC.

The rearrangement uses TRBV6-5 and TRBJ2-2; no clear D. The CDR3 has 11 residues. Trimming pared 6 bases from V and 6 bases from J, leaving 5 bases between. Germline CDR1 is MNHEY and CDR2 is SVGAGI. CDR3 amino acids: CASSRPGELFF. CDR3 in DNA: TGTGCCAGCAGCCGTCCCGGGGAGCTGTTTTTT.

The gene calls are TRBV30 and TRBJ1-1; TRBD1 aligns across 9 bases. V gave up 2 bases and J gave up 0 bases; unmatched junction bases: 4. The CDR3 runs 15 residues. Germline loops: CDR1 GTSNPN, CDR2 SVGIG (reference sequence). The CDR3 DNA follows: TGTGCCTGGAGTTTAGGGACAGGGATGAACACTGAAGCTTTCTTT. Its protein is CAWSLGTGMNTEAFF.

This chain uses TRBV6-1 with TRBJ2-5; TRBD2 is a possible D gene (5 bases). Germline-derived CDR1 and CDR2 are MNHNS and SASEGT. V lost 5 bases to trimming and J lost 4 bases, with 11 bases between them. CDR3 length equals 13 residues. The CDR3 protein is CASSTSWRETQYF. The DNA of the CDR3 is TGTGCCAGCAGTACTAGTTGGAGAGAGACCCAGTACTTC.

The chain recombines TRBV9 with TRBJ1-1, with D perhaps TRBD1 (6 bases). CDR3 length equals 16 residues. V lost 4 bases and J lost 4, with 20 bases in between. Germline V lookup: CDR1 SGDLS, CDR2 YYNGEE. The CDR3 sequence is CASSPGVPGVRTEAFF. CDR3 DNA: TGTGCCAGCAGCCCAGGGGTGCCAGGGGTACGCACTGAAGCTTTCTTT.

This clone is a singleton in its sample. This chain connects TRBV6-9 to TRBJ1-6, with a tentative D call TRBD1 (6 bases). Looked up from germline, CDR1 is MNHGY and CDR2 is SVAAGI. CDR3 length equals 16 residues. V lost 5 bases, J lost 0 bases, and 11 bases lay in between. The CDR3 reads CASSVTGSSYNSPLHF. The CDR3 bases are TGTGCCAGCAGTGTCACAGGGAGCTCCTATAATTCACCCCTCCACTTT.

V is TRBV6-5 and J is TRBJ2-1; TRBD2 matches at 7 bases. The CDR3 is made up of 12 amino acids. The germline CDR1 and CDR2 sequences are MNHEY and SVGAGI. V was clipped by 6 bases and J by 9 bases; unmatched bases: 5. In DNA, the CDR3 is TGTGCCAGCAGGCCAATAGCGGGTGAGCAGTTCTTC. It is translated as CASRPIAGEQFF.

The chain recombines TRBV12-5 with TRBJ2-3; D remains unclear. The CDR3 spans 15 residues. Trimming removed 4 bases from V and 1 base from J, with 12 bases in between. CDR1 is LGHNT, CDR2 FRNRAP, per germline. This CDR3 is CASGSGQAGTDTQYF. CDR3 DNA sequence: TGTGCTAGTGGTTCCGGCCAGGCCGGCACAGATACGCAGTATTTT.

The chain joins TRBV5-6 to TRBJ2-4; 9 nucleotides agree with TRBD1. V dropped 4 bases and J dropped 10; count of bases not matched to a gene: 12. The V gene's germline CDR1 is SGHDT and CDR2 YYEEEE. The CDR3 consists of 15 residues. The CDR3 bases are TGTGCCAGCAGCGAAACCGGGACAGGGCATCGGATTCAGTACTTC. Translation gives CASSETGTGHRIQYF.

The rearrangement links TRBV28 to TRBJ1-4, with D hard to call. Trimming pared 3 bases from V and 3 bases from J, leaving 2 bases between. CDR1 is MDHEN, CDR2 SYDVKM, per germline. The CDR3 has 12 residues. CDR3 DNA: TGTGCCAGCAGTTTCTCTAATGAAAAACTGTTTTTT. Its protein product is CASSFSNEKLFF.

The CDR3 DNA is TGTGCTAGTGGTTTGGGCTGGGAGGCCTACAATGAGCAGTTCTTC. Translation: CASGLGWEAYNEQFF. The gene calls are TRBV12-5 and TRBJ2-1; weak D call: TRBD2 (6 bases). CDR3 length equals 15 residues. V was shortened by 1 base and J by 2 bases, with 9 bases between the two germline ends. CDR1 is LGHNT and CDR2 is FRNRAP in the germline V gene.

The table lists this clone with a few counts. V and J are TRBV6-5 and TRBJ1-1; possibly TRBD1 for D (5 bases). Deletions cut 2 bases from V and 12 bases from J, with 22 bases between. The length of the CDR3 is 15 residues. CDR1 is MNHEY and CDR2 is SVGAGI in the germline V gene. The CDR3 sequence: CASSYQVRDRAGTFF. The CDR3 DNA reads as TGTGCCAGCAGTTACCAGGTCCGGGACCGGGCGGGAACTTTCTTT.

J is TRBJ2-7 and V is TRBV4-2; 9 bases line up with TRBD2. This CDR3 region has 15 residues. Germline trimming cut 2 bases from V and 5 bases from J; bases unmatched to any gene: 7. Germline V gene data show CDR1 as LGHNA and CDR2 as YNFKEQ. The CDR3 spells CASSQSRTSANEQYF. The CDR3 DNA reads as TGTGCCAGCAGCCAAAGTCGGACTAGCGCCAACGAGCAGTACTTC.

The J gene is TRBJ2-7, the V gene TRBV4-1, with 13 bases that match TRBD2. V lost 2 bases and J lost 7; bases outside the gene matches: 11. The CDR3 runs 17 residues. The V gene's germline CDR1 is MGHRA and CDR2 YSYEKL. CDR3 sequence (DNA): TGCGCCAGCAGCCAATACGTGGGACTAGCGGGGCCGTGGGAGCAGTACTTC. This gives the protein CASSQYVGLAGPWEQYF.

The genes are TRBV7-2 and TRBJ2-3, with D unclear. With 3 bases removed from V and 0 bases from J, the gap between germline ends came to 13 bases. This CDR3 is built from 16 residues. Germline V CDR1 and CDR2: SGHTA, FQGNSA. The CDR3 protein is CASSLRHPRSTDTQYF. The CDR3 nucleotides are TGTGCCAGCAGCTTGCGACATCCCCGAAGCACAGATACGCAGTATTTT.

CDR3 loop: CASSNPRGSIEQYF. The CDR3 DNA is TGTGCCAGCAGCAACCCCAGGGGGTCTATTGAGCAGTACTTC. The chain links TRBV21-1 to TRBJ2-7; the table's D gene call, TRBD1, was not cross checked with the DNA. TRBV21-1 is marked as a pseudogene. The CDR3 runs 14 residues.

The rearrangement joins TRBV5-1 to TRBJ1-4; 7 bases line up with TRBD1. Germline-derived CDR1 and CDR2 are SGHRS and YFSETQ. CDR3 length equals 15 residues. Germline trimming cut 2 bases from V and 4 bases from J; bases unmatched to any gene: 5. CDR3 nucleotides: TGCGCCAGCAGCTTTGGGGACAGACGTAATGAAAAACTGTTTTTT. This gives the protein CASSFGDRRNEKLFF.

The gene calls are TRBV5-4 and TRBJ1-2; D possibly corresponds to TRBD1 (6 bases). This CDR3 comprises 13 residues. Trimming removed 4 bases from V and 7 bases from J, with 14 bases in between. In germline, CDR1 is SGHNT, CDR2 YYREEE (reference sequence). CDR3 nucleotide sequence: TGTGCCAGCAGCGAAACAGGGTTTGGTGGCTACACCTTC. It yields the protein CASSETGFGGYTF.

This rearrangement joins TRBV7-6 to TRBJ1-2, with 7 positions matching TRBD1. Germline assignment: CDR1 SGHVS and CDR2 FNYEAQ. With V trimmed by 10 bases and J by 6 bases, 5 bases remained unmatched. This CDR3 has 11 residues. CDR3: CAIPTGDGYTF. DNA of the CDR3: TGTGCCATACCCACAGGGGATGGCTACACCTTC.

The gene calls are TRBV6-1 and TRBJ2-7; 10 bases are shared with TRBD2. The CDR3 length is 14 residues. The germline CDR1 and CDR2 sequences are MNHNS and SASEGT. V dropped 5 bases and J dropped 6; count of bases not matched to a gene: 7. The CDR3 is CASSLAGAQLEQYF. The CDR3, as DNA: TGTGCCAGCAGTCTAGCGGGAGCTCAGCTCGAGCAGTACTTC.

This sequence joins TRBV15 and TRBJ2-4; no reliable D call. CDR1 LNHNV and CDR2 YYDKDF come from the germline V gene (reference sequence). V lost 1 base, J lost 0 bases, and 13 bases lay in between. The CDR3 is 17 residues long. DNA of the CDR3: TGTGCCACCAGCAGAGGACAACTTGTTCTAGCCAAAAACATTCAGTACTTC. It is translated as CATSRGQLVLAKNIQYF. Together with reference TRBV15 and TRBJ2-4, the CDR3 gives the full variable domain: DAMVIQNPRYQVTQFGKPVTLSCSQTLNHNVMYWYQQKSSQAPKLLFHYYDKDFNNEADTPDNFQSRRPNTSFCFLDIRSPGLGDTAMYLCATSRGQLVLAKNIQYFGAGTRLSVL.

This rearrangement joins TRBV30 to TRBJ1-5; possibly TRBD1 for D (6 bases). Germline loops: CDR1 GTSNPN, CDR2 SVGIG (reference sequence). The CDR3 sequence is 16 residues long. Trimming pared 0 bases from V and 3 bases from J, leaving 15 bases between. CDR3 coding DNA: TGTGCCTGGAGTGTACTCGGGACACCTATCAATCAGCCCCAGCATTTT. This encodes CAWSVLGTPINQPQHF.